This is a list of T cell receptor beta chains from one sample in a study of cytomegalovirus exposure and HLA in healthy donors. Method: immunoSEQ multiplex PCR; TCRdb's copy keeps in-frame clones and lacks some. The data contain about 150,000 clones, approximately 57% of them singletons. The sequenced material came from PBMCs. These receptors all come from a male donor in good health and CMV-seronegative. CDR3s include the opening cysteine and the closing phenylalanine or tryptophan. A D gene is named only where the DNA matches it firmly. The size entry is marked missing in some rows and otherwise reads once, few, many or a size class.

J	V	size	D	CDR3	DNA
TRBJ2-7	TRBV7-9	-	-	CSSSTGQLITYEQYF	TGTTCCAGCAGCACCGGACAGTTAATTACCTACGAGCAGTACTTC
TRBJ1-2	TRBV6-5	-	TRBD1	CASSYSSRQGNYGYTF	TGTGCCAGCAGTTACTCGAGCAGACAGGGGAACTATGGCTACACCTTC
TRBJ2-5	TRBV6-1	-	-	CASSEHQGQETQYF	TGTGCCAGCAGTGAACACCAGGGGCAAGAGACCCAGTACTTC
TRBJ2-7	TRBV5-1	-	TRBD1	CASSQDRQLGLEYF	TGCGCCAGCAGCCAGGACAGGCAGCTTGGGTTGGAGTACTTC
TRBJ1-5	TRBV7-8	-	-	CASSLDSGNQPQHF	TGTGCCAGCAGCTTAGATAGCGGTAATCAGCCCCAGCATTTT
TRBJ2-5	TRBV4-3	-	TRBD2	CASSQVWRGGEETQYF	TGCGCCAGCAGCCAAGTCTGGCGGGGGGGCGAAGAGACCCAGTACTTC
TRBJ1-4	TRBV15	few	-	CATSRDGVDRFFRPNEKLFF	TGTGCCACCAGCAGAGATGGTGTAGACAGGTTTTTTCGACCTAATGAAAAACTGTTTTTT
TRBJ2-1	TRBV19	-	-	CASSVLSSYNEQFF	TGTGCCAGTAGTGTCCTGAGCTCCTACAATGAGCAGTTCTTC
TRBJ2-7	TRBV6-5	few	TRBD1	CASRQTGGNPYEQYF	TGTGCCAGCAGACAGACAGGGGGCAATCCCTACGAGCAGTACTTC
TRBJ1-2	TRBV27	-	TRBD1	CASSFQGAYGYPF	TGTGCCAGCAGTTTTCAGGGGGCCTATGGCTACCCCTTC
TRBJ2-3	TRBV6-5	-	-	CASSPVKGDTQYF	TGTGCCAGCAGTCCCGTGAAGGGGGACACGCAGTATTTT
TRBJ2-5	TRBV19	-	-	CASSDRQDWQTQYF	TGTGCCAGTAGTGACCGACAGGACTGGCAGACCCAGTACTTC
TRBJ2-1	TRBV18	-	TRBD1	CASSPRTGGSAYNEQFF	TGTGCCAGCTCACCTCGGACAGGGGGTAGCGCCTACAATGAGCAGTTCTTC
TRBJ1-2	TRBV7-8	-	TRBD1	CASSVRDRFYGYTF	TGTGCCAGCAGCGTCCGGGACAGATTTTATGGCTACACCTTC
TRBJ2-6	TRBV19	-	-	CASGDMPSGANVLTF	TGTGCCTCTGGGGACATGCCCTCTGGGGCCAACGTCCTGACTTTC
TRBJ1-2	TRBV9	-	TRBD1	CASSVFRGTGASYGYTF	TGTGCCAGCAGCGTTTTTAGAGGGACAGGGGCGAGCTATGGCTACACCTTC
TRBJ1-1	TRBV20-1	-	-	CSAILGGEAFF	TGCAGTGCTATACTAGGGGGTGAAGCTTTCTTT
TRBJ1-2	TRBV13	-	-	CASSLDSHTTRGYTF	TGTGCCAGCAGCTTAGATTCCCACACCACGAGGGGCTACACCTTC
TRBJ2-3	TRBV19	-	TRBD2	CASSSEAGGPTDTQYF	TGTGCCAGTAGTTCCGAAGCGGGGGGCCCCACAGATACGCAGTATTTT
TRBJ1-1	TRBV10-1	few	TRBD1	CASSERGGAPFF	TGCGCCAGCAGTGAGCGAGGGGGCGCACCTTTCTTT
TRBJ2-2	TRBV2	-	-	CASSAPGGNPNTGELFF	TGTGCCAGCAGCGCACCCGGGGGAAACCCGAACACCGGGGAGCTGTTTTTT
TRBJ2-7	TRBV28	-	TRBD1	CASRPQGVPEQYF	TGTGCCAGCAGACCTCAGGGGGTACCCGAGCAGTACTTC
TRBJ1-1	TRBV5-4	-	TRBD1	CASSPDTGGNTEAFF	TGTGCCAGCAGCCCCGACACAGGGGGCAACACTGAAGCTTTCTTT
TRBJ1-6	TRBV28	-	-	CASSFSAGSSPLHF	TGTGCCAGCAGTTTCTCGGCAGGGTCCTCACCCCTCCACTTT
TRBJ2-7	TRBV4-2	-	TRBD2	CASSLLNGGTYEQYF	TGTGCCAGCAGCTTGTTGAACGGGGGGACTTACGAGCAGTACTTC
TRBJ2-7	TRBV25-1	-	-	CASNNRVSEEQYF	TGTGCCAGCAACAACAGGGTCTCAGAAGAGCAGTACTTC